Presented here are 7 T cell receptor beta chains from one specimen sequenced in a study of blood T cell repertoires in COVID-19. Data came from immunoSEQ multiplex PCR; TCRdb stores just in-frame clones and leaves some out. The repertoire includes roughly 430,000 clones, around nine tenths of them detected once, and approximately 1.3% sits in the top ten. Sequencing input: PBMCs or T cells enriched from blood (not recorded which). The receptors here all came from a woman under 30 who had been exposed to COVID-19.

The rearrangement uses TRBV7-2 and TRBJ2-7; no clear D gene. The CDR3 runs to 13 residues. Looked up from germline, CDR1 is SGHTA and CDR2 is FQGNSA. The V end lost 5 bases, the J end lost 0 bases, and 8 bases lay between the germline ends. CDR3 protein: CASSPTSSYEQYF. CDR3 nucleotides: TGTGCCAGCAGCCCCACAAGCTCCTACGAGCAGTACTTC.

V is TRBV7-6 and J is TRBJ2-6; D is undetermined. This CDR3 is 16 amino acids long. CDR1 is SGHVS and CDR2 is FNYEAQ in the germline V gene. Trimming left V 1 base short and J 0 bases short, with 7 bases between. CDR3 DNA sequence: TGTGCCAGCAGCTTAGGTTGGAGCTCTGGGGCCAACGTCCTGACTTTC. It encodes CASSLGWSSGANVLTF.

This rearrangement joins TRBV29-1 to TRBJ2-7; the match to TRBD1 covers 7 bases. The CDR3 has 12 amino acids. With 5 bases clipped from V and 4 bases from J, the junction kept 5 bases outside the gene matches. Germline assignment: CDR1 SQVTM and CDR2 ANQGSEA. CDR3 in DNA: TGCAGCGTTATGACAGGGCTGTACGAGCAGTACTTC. Residues: CSVMTGLYEQYF.

As for this clone: At the DNA level, this CDR3 is encoded by other sequences in the same sample as well. The chain uses TRBV6-5 and TRBJ1-5; 7 bases fit TRBD1. This CDR3 is built from 15 residues. V trimming: 6 bases; J trimming: 1 base; junction bases outside the gene matches: 6. The germline V gene encodes CDR1 MNHEY and CDR2 SVGAGI. The CDR3 spells CASSPDRASNQPQHF. CDR3 DNA sequence: TGTGCCAGCAGCCCCGACAGGGCCAGCAATCAGCCCCAGCATTTT.

V gene TRBV15 combines with J gene TRBJ1-3, with TRBD1 as a possible D gene (5 bases). Germline V lookup: CDR1 LNHNV, CDR2 YYDKDF (reference sequence). The V end lost 6 bases, the J end lost 3 bases, and 9 bases lay between the germline ends. The CDR3 totals 13 residues. The CDR3, as DNA: TGTGCCACCAGTAGGGGTGGTGGAAACACCATATATTTT. Its protein is CATSRGGGNTIYF.

This clone has just one count. The chain couples TRBV4-3 to TRBJ2-3; 9 bases are a match to TRBD1. Germline V gene sequence: CDR1 LGHNA, CDR2 YSLEER. After removal of 4 bases from V and 1 base from J, the junction contained 6 bases not matched to a gene. The length of the CDR3 is 16 residues. DNA for the CDR3: TGCGCCAGCAGCCTAGGGGACAGGGACCGCACAGATACGCAGTATTTT. Amino acids: CASSLGDRDRTDTQYF.

The chain has TRBV28 and TRBJ1-2, with no clear D. Germline V gene data show CDR1 as MDHEN and CDR2 as SYDVKM. CDR3 size: 11 residues. The ends were cut back, 7 bases at V and 1 base at J, with 4 bases in the middle. CDR3 sequence: CASNGNYGYTF. The DNA of the CDR3 is TGTGCCAGCAACGGTAACTATGGCTACACCTTC.